This TCR beta chain was sequenced during a study of T-cell memory formation after mild COVID-19. Libraries for TCRalpha and TCRbeta carried sample barcodes and unique molecular identifiers via 5'RACE. TCRdb fed the 5' RACE reads into MiXCR, producing one record per CDR3 protein. The sample contains 200,000 to 250,000 distinct CDR3 sequences, approximately 10% of which appear only once. Study-level findings and limits: Memory from before infection featured some responding clones, which suggests cross-reactive memory joined. There was no confirmation that second-wave clones peaking on day 37 were SARS-CoV-2 specific. Contracting clones, day 15 to 85, had balanced CD4/CD8, and later expanders favored CD4+.

Germline loops: CDR1 MNHEY, CDR2 SVGEGT. This CDR3 is 15 amino acids long. The V end lost 2 bases, the J end lost 4 bases, and 14 bases lay between the germline ends. The sample holds a few counts of this clonotype. Its antigen is as yet unknown. This chain connects TRBV6-2 or TRBV6-3 to TRBJ2-5; tentatively, D is TRBD1 (6 bases). The TCR was taken from a man aged 18 to 30 who had mild COVID-19 (a few samples of this study predate the infection). Cell type and time point are not known. Sequenced sample: PBMCs or a T cell subset sorted from them (not recorded which). CDR3 amino acids: CASSYPDSLGETQYF. CDR3 bases: TGTGCCAGCAGTTACCCGGACAGCCTGGGAGAGACCCAGTACTTC.